This T cell receptor (beta chain) was sequenced during a study of CD8+ T cells in alopecia areata. The pooled cutaneous lymph node cells were sorted using several markers (CD4, CD8alpha, NKG2D, NKG2ACE and others). Sequencing relied on a cDNA template that was reverse transcribed from extracted RNA. Profiling relied on immunoSEQ multiplex PCR, and the TCRdb table lists in-frame clones only, not all of them. The repertoire consists of about 270,000 clones, none detected only once. This clone was counted only a few times. Genes and germline come from the mouse. The read halts 3 residues ahead of the CDR3 end, with the missing end drawn from the germline J gene. In germline, CDR1 is FNHDT, CDR2 SITEND (reference sequence). This CDR3 spans 15 amino acids. J lost 9 bases, V lost 2 bases, and 7 bases had no gene match.

The V and J genes are TRBV19 and TRBJ1-6; 8 nucleotides match TRBD1. TRBJ1-6 is assigned to the ORF class and has an uncertain function. Sequencing input: CD4+ T cells sorted from a lymph node. This receptor was obtained from a C3H/HeJ mouse with alopecia areata. This mouse strain has H2-k as its MHC haplotype. CDR3 bases read: TGTGCCAGCAGTATCGGACAGGGAAGGGGTTCGCCC. It translates to CASSIGQGRGSP. In full, the CDR3 is CASSIGQGRGSPLYF.